This entry lists 14 T cell receptor beta chains sequenced from one sample in a study of CD8+CD57+ T cells in acquired aplastic anemia. TCR beta VDJ and CDR3 were profiled, and genomic DNA was the template. Each CDR3 protein is one row after TCRdb ran MiXCR on the reads. The data contain a few hundred thousand distinct CDR3 sequences, less than 35% of them singletons. Patients chosen for sequencing had shown CD8+CD57+ cell expansion by flow cytometry. Sequenced material: sorted CD4+, CD8+, or CD8+CD57+ T cells (not recorded which) from PBMCs. The source is a human donor with aplastic anemia.

This clonotype was counted many times. The CDR3 here is CASSLTGGLGNTIYF. The CDR3 nucleotides are TGTGCCAGCAGCTTAACAGGGGGCTTGGGGAACACCATATATTTT. The V and J genes are TRBV7-8 and TRBJ1-3; TRBD1 aligns across 9 bases. V was pared by 2 bases and J by 7 bases, with 6 bases of the junction left unmatched. The germline gives CDR1 SGHVS, CDR2 FQNEAQ. This CDR3 spans 15 amino acids.

This clonotype was picked up many times. J is TRBJ1-2 and V is TRBV6-5; tentatively, D is TRBD1 (6 bases). This CDR3 comprises 12 residues. Germline lookup yields CDR1 MNHEY and CDR2 SVGAGI. Trimming left V 0 bases short and J 9 bases short, with 8 bases between. In nucleotides, the CDR3 is TGTGCCAGCAGTTACTCTGGGGACAGCTACACCTTC. It encodes CASSYSGDSYTF.

This clonotype showed up many times. This chain links TRBV19 with TRBJ1-5; D is uncertain. V was pared by 3 bases and J by 7 bases, with 10 bases between. Germline lookup yields CDR1 LNHDA and CDR2 SQIVND (reference sequence). There are 13 residues in the CDR3. The CDR3 DNA follows: TGTGCCAGTAGTATCGATGTGCGGCAGCCCCAGCATTTT. This codes for CASSIDVRQPQHF.

J is TRBJ2-7 and V is TRBV7-2; D is unclear. Germline V gene data show CDR1 as SGHTA and CDR2 as FQGNSA. V was shortened by 4 bases and J by 2 bases, with 12 bases between the two germline ends. The CDR3 has 14 amino acids. Written as DNA, the CDR3 is TGTGCCAGCAGCTCAGTGGCGGTTGCCTACGAGCAGTACTTC. This codes for CASSSVAVAYEQYF.

This clonotype is a singleton in its sample. J is TRBJ2-7 and V is TRBV24-1; D ambiguous. Germline CDR1 and CDR2: KGHDR and SFDVKD. V lost 7 bases and J lost 3, with 12 bases in between. This CDR3 contains 13 residues. The CDR3 region is CATSPAAVYEQYF. CDR3 coding DNA: TGTGCCACCAGCCCGGCAGCAGTCTACGAGCAGTACTTC.

This clonotype was recorded a few times. The V and J genes are TRBV4-1 and TRBJ2-5; 9 nucleotides line up with TRBD2. In germline, CDR1 is MGHRA, CDR2 YSYEKL. The CDR3 consists of 16 residues. V trimming: 1 base; J trimming: 5 bases; junction bases outside the gene matches: 8. The CDR3 DNA is TGCGCCAGCAGCCAAGGGGCGACTAGCGGTAGGGAGACCCAGTACTTC. Its translation is CASSQGATSGRETQYF.

V is TRBV7-2 and J is TRBJ1-2; D might be TRBD1 (6 bases). The CDR3 consists of 15 residues. V gave up 5 bases and J gave up 1 base, with 14 bases separating them. In germline, CDR1 is SGHTA, CDR2 FQGNSA. CDR3 in DNA: TGTGCCAGCAGCCCCGGACAGCCAATTAACTATGGCTACACCTTC. Residues: CASSPGQPINYGYTF.

This clonotype has a count of ten or more. The chain has TRBV5-3 and TRBJ1-1; D call uncertain. TRBV5-3 is labeled an ORF, and its function is uncertain. The CDR3 contains 13 residues. Trimming pared 10 bases from V and 3 bases from J, leaving 16 bases between. The CDR3 is CASSASDYTEAFF. In DNA form, the CDR3 reads TGTGCCTCTTCGGCCAGCGATTACACTGAAGCTTTCTTT.

The V gene is TRBV24-1, the J gene TRBJ2-7; D is unclear. The germline gives CDR1 KGHDR, CDR2 SFDVKD. With 3 bases removed from V and 3 bases from J, the gap between germline ends came to 5 bases. This CDR3 region has 12 residues. CDR3 region: CATSDGHYEQYF. CDR3 bases: TGTGCCACCAGTGATGGCCACTACGAGCAGTACTTC.

This clonotype was detected ten times or more. CDR3: CASTTIRAGGQETQYF. The CDR3 region has the DNA TGTGCCAGCACCACCATCAGGGCGGGGGGGCAAGAGACCCAGTACTTC. The chain joins TRBV7-6 to TRBJ2-5; 9 bases match TRBD2. The CDR3 totals 16 residues. Germline assignment: CDR1 SGHVS and CDR2 FNYEAQ. Trimming took 7 bases from V and 2 from J; bases not matched to a gene: 11. Filled out from reference TRBV7-6 and TRBJ2-5, the complete variable domain reads GAGVSQSPRYKVTKRGQDVALRCDPISGHVSLYWYRQALGQGPEFLTYFNYEAQQDKSGLPNDRFSAERPEGSISTLTIQRTEQRDSAMYRCASTTIRAGGQETQYFGPGTRLLVL.

V gene TRBV9 combines with J gene TRBJ2-1, with 13 nucleotides matching TRBD2. Germline CDR1 is SGDLS and CDR2 is YYNGEE. The V gene end was trimmed by 6 bases and the J gene end by 3 bases; junction bases not matched to a gene: 6. The CDR3 has 16 amino acids. The DNA for the CDR3 is TGTGCCAGCATCCCTCGGACTAGCGGGGGCTACAATGAGCAGTTCTTC. Residues: CASIPRTSGGYNEQFF.

The rearrangement uses TRBV24-1 and TRBJ2-3; 13 positions agree with TRBD2. The V gene's germline CDR1 is KGHDR and CDR2 SFDVKD. The CDR3 contains 13 residues. V lost 4 bases and J lost 11; bases outside the gene matches: 2. This chain's CDR3 is CATSDGTSGVQYF. The DNA for the CDR3 is TGTGCCACCAGTGACGGGACTAGCGGGGTGCAGTATTTT.

The chain couples TRBV20-1 to TRBJ2-1; unclear D gene. The V gene's germline CDR1 is DFQATT and CDR2 SNEGSKA (reference sequence). This CDR3 region has 15 residues. Trimming took off 5 bases at V and 0 bases at J, with 14 bases between the two ends. The CDR3 protein is CSAYSMLSSYNEQFF. The CDR3 DNA reads TGCAGTGCTTACAGTATGCTGAGCTCCTACAATGAGCAGTTCTTC.

A remark on this clonotype: A much larger clone differs by one base, so this may be a read error. Written as DNA, the CDR3 is TGTGCCATCAGAGTTCTGGGGGAGACCCAGTACTTC. Its translation is CAIRVLGETQYF. The V gene is TRBV10-3, the J gene TRBJ2-5; no definite D call. This CDR3 has 12 amino acids. Germline loops: CDR1 ENHRY, CDR2 SYGVKD. The ends were cut back, 6 bases at V and 5 bases at J, with 10 bases in the middle.